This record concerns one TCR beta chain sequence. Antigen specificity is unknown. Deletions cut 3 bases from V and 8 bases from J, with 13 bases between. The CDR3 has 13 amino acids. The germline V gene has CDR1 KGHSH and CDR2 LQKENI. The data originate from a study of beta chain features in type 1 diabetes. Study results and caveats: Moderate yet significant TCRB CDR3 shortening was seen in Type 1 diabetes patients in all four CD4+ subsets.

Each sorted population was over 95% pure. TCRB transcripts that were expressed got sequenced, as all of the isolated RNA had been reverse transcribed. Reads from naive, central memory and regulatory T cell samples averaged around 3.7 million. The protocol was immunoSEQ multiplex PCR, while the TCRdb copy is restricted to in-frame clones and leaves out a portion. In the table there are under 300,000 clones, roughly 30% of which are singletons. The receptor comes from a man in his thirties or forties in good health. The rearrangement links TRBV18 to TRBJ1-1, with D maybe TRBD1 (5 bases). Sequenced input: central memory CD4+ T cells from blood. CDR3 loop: CASSPELTAEAFF. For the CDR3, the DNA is TGTGCCAGCTCACCGGAGTTGACAGCAGAAGCTTTCTTT.